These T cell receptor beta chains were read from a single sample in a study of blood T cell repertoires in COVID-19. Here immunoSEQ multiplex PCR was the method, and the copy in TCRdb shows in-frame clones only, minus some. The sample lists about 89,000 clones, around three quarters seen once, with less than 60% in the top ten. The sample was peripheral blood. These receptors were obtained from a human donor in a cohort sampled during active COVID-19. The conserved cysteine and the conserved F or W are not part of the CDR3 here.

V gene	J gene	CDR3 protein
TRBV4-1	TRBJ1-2	ASSQDLRGNGYT
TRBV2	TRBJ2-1	ASSELLQGARAEQF
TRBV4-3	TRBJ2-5	ASSQDGLAGEQETQY
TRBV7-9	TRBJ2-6	ASSHRWTGGNSGANVLT
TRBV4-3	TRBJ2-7	ASSQGLLAGAEQY
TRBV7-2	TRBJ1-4	ASSPGQGGKLF
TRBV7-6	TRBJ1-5	ASSPRDRVDQPQH
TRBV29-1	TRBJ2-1	SVARDRAQDEQF
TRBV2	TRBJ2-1	ASSKTSRVRGYEQF
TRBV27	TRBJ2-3	ASSLGMGQTDTQY
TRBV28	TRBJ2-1	ASSLTTSGSHNEQF
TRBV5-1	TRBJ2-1	ASRSASSYNEQF
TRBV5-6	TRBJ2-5	ASTWMDTKTQY
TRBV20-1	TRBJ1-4	SASPTGGLIEKLF
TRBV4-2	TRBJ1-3	ASSHATGDAGNTIY
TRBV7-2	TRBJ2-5	ASSLERGRETQY
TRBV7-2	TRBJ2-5	ASSLGRGYQETQY
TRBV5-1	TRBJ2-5	ASSLYRGEETQY
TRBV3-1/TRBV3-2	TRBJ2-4	ASSQDPPSKNIQY